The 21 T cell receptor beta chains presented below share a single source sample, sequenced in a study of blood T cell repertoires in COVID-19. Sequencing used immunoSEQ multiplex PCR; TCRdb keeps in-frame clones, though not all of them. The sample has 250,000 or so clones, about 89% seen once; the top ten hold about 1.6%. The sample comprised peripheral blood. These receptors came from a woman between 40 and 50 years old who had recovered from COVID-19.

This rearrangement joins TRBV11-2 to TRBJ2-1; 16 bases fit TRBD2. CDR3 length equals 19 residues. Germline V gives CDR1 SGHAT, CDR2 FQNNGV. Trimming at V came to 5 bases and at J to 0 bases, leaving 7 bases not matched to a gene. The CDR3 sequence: CASSGGTSGGDSSYNEQFF. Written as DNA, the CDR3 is TGTGCCAGCAGCGGCGGGACTAGCGGGGGGGACAGCTCCTACAATGAGCAGTTCTTC.

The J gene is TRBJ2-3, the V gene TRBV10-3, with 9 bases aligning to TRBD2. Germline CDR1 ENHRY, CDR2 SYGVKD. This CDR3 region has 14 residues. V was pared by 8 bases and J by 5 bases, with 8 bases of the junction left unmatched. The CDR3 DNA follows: TGTGCCATCGGGCGGGGGGGCCCGGGAGATACGCAGTATTTT. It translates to CAIGRGGPGDTQYF.

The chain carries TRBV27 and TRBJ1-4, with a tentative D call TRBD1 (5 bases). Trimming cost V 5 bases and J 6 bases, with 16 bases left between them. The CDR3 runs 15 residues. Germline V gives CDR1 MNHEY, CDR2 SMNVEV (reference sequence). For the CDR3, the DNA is TGTGCCAGCAGTCCACGACAGCCCCATCATGAAAAACTGTTTTTT. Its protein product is CASSPRQPHHEKLFF.

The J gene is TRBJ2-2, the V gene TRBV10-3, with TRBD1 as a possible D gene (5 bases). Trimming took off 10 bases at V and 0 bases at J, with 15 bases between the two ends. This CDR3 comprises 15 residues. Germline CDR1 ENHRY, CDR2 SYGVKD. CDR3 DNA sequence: TGTGCCACATCTCTAGGGGCCGCGAACACCGGGGAGCTGTTTTTT. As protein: CATSLGAANTGELFF.

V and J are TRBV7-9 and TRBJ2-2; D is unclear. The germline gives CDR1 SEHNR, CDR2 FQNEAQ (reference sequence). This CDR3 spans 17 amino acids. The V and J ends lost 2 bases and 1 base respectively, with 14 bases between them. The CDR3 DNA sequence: TGTGCCAGCAGCTTAACTACCGACGCCTGGAACACCGGGGAGCTGTTTTTT. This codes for CASSLTTDAWNTGELFF.

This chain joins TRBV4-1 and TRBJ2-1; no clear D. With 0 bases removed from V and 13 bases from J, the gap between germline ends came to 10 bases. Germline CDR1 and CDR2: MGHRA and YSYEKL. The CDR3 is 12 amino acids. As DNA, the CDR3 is TGCGCCAGCAGCCAAGACCGCAGGTCACAGTTCTTC. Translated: CASSQDRRSQFF.

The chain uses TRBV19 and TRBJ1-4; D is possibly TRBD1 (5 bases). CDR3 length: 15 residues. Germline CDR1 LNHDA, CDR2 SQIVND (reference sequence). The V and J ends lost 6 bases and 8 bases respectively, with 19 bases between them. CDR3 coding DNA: TGTGCCAGTAGAGAGAGGGACTCTGGACGGGAAAAACTGTTTTTT. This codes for CASRERDSGREKLFF.

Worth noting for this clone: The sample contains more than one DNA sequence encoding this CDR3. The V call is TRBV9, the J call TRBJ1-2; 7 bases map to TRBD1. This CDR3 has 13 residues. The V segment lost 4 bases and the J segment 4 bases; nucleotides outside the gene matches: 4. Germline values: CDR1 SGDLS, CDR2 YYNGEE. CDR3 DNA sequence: TGTGCCAGCAGCCCGGACAGGTCCTATGGCTACACCTTC. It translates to CASSPDRSYGYTF.

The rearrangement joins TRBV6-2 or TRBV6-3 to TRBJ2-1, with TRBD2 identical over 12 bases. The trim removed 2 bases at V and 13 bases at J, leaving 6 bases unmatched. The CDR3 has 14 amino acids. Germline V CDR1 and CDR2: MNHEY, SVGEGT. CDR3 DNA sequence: TGTGCCAGCAGTTACGGGGCTAGCGGGGGGGTCCAGTTCTTC. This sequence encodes CASSYGASGGVQFF.

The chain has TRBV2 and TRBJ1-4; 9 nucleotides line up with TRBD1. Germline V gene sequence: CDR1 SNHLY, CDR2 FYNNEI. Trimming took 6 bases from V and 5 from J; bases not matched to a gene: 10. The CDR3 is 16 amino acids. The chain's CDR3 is CASRRDRVVRNEKLFF. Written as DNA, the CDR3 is TGTGCCAGCAGGAGGGACAGGGTGGTTCGAAATGAAAAACTGTTTTTT.

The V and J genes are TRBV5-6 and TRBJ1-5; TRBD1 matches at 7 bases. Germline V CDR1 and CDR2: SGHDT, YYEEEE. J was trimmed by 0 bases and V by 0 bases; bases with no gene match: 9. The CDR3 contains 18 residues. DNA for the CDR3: TGTGCCAGCAGCTTGGCGGTGGACAGGCGTTATAGCAATCAGCCCCAGCATTTT. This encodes CASSLAVDRRYSNQPQHF.

CDR3 nucleotides: TGTGCCAGCAGCCGTCAATACACTGAAGCTTTCTTT. Translated: CASSRQYTEAFF. The V gene is TRBV3-1 (or the pseudogene TRBV3-2), the J gene TRBJ1-1; D not resolved. The CDR3 loop spans 12 amino acids. The V end lost 4 bases, the J end lost 3 bases, and 6 bases lay between the germline ends. From germline, CDR1 is LGHDT and CDR2 YNNKEL (reference sequence).

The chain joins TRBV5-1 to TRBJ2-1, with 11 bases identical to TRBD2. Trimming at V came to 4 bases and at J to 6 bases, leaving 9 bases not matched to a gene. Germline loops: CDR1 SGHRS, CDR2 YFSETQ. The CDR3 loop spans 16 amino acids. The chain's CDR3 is CASSAGTSGGFNEQFF. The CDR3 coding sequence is TGCGCCAGCAGCGCAGGTACTAGCGGGGGTTTCAATGAGCAGTTCTTC.

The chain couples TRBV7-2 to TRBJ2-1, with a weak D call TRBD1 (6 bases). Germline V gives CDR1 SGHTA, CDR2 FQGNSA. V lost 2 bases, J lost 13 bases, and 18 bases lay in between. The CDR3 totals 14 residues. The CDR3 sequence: CASSLRSQGFPQFF. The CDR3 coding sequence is TGTGCCAGCAGCTTAAGGAGTCAGGGGTTTCCTCAGTTCTTC.

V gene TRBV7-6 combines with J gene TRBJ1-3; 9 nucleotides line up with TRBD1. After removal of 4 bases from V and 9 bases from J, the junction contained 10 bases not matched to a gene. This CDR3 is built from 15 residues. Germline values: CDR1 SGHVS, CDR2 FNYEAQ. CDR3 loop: CASSYSGTGISTIYF. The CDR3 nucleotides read TGTGCCAGCAGCTACTCCGGGACAGGGATAAGCACCATATATTTT.

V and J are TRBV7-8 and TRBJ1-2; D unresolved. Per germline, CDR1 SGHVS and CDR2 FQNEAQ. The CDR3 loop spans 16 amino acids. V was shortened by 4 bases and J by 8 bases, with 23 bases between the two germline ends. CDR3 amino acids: CASSSLGRSRVGGYTF. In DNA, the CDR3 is TGTGCCAGCAGCTCGCTCGGCCGCTCCCGGGTAGGAGGCTACACCTTC.

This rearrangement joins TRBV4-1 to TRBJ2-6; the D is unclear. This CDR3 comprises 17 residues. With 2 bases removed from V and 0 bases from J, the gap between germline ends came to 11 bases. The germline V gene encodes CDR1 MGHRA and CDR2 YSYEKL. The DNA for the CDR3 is TGCGCCAGCAGCCAATTACAACACGCCTCTGGGGCCAACGTCCTGACTTTC. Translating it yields CASSQLQHASGANVLTF.

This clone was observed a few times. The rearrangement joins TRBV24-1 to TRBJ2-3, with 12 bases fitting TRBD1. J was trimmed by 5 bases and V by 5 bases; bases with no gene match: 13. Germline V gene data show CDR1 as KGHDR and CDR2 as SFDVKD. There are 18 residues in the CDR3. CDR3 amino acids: CATSAGQGAQEHGDTQYF. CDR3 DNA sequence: TGTGCCACCAGTGCGGGACAGGGGGCTCAGGAACACGGAGATACGCAGTATTTT.

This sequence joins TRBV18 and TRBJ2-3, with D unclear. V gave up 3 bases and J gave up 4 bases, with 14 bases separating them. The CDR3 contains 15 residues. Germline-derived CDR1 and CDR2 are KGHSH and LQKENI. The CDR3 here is CASSPYVGTADTQYF. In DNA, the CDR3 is TGTGCCAGCTCACCCTACGTCGGAACAGCAGATACGCAGTATTTT.

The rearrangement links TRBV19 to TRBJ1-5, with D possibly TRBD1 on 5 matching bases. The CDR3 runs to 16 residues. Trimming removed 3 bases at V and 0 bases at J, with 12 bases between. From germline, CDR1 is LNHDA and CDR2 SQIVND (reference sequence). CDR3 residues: CASSMAGGNSNQPQHF. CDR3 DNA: TGTGCCAGTAGTATGGCCGGGGGTAATAGCAATCAGCCCCAGCATTTT.

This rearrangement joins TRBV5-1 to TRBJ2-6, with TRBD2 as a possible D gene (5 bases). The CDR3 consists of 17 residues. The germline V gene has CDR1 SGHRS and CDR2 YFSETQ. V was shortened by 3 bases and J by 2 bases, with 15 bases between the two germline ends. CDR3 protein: CASSSPRELPGANVLTF. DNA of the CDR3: TGCGCCAGCAGCTCACCCCGGGAATTACCTGGGGCCAACGTCCTGACTTTC.